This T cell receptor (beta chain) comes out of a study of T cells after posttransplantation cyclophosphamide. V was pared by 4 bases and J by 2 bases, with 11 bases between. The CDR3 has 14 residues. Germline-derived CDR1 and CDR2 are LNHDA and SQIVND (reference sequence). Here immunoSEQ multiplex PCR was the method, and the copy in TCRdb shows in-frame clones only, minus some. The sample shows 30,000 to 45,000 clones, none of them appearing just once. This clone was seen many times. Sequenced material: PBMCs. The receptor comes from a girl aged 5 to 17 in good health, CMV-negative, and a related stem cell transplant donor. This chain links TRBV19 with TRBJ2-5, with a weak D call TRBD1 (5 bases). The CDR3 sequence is CASSTGLGQETQYF. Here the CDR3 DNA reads TGTGCCAGTAGTACAGGGTTGGGTCAAGAGACCCAGTACTTC. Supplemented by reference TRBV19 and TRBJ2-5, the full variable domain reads DGGITQSPKYLFRKEGQNVTLSCEQNLNHDAMYWYRQDPGQGLRLIYYSQIVNDFQKGDIAEGYSVSREKKESFPLTVTSAQKNPTAFYLCASSTGLGQETQYFGPGTRLLVL.